Included here is one T cell receptor (beta chain) sequence, with context. The sample comes from a study of a mutant IDH1 vaccine in newly diagnosed glioma. This sample's time point: baseline, week 1 (first vaccination visit). As to treatment: pre-vaccination baseline after standard-of-care therapy. The CDR3 runs 12 residues. Trimming took 0 bases from V and 6 from J, leaving 3 bases between them. Germline values: CDR1 LNHNV, CDR2 YYDKDF (reference sequence). TCRdb's copy holds only in-frame clones and misses some; the assay was immunoSEQ multiplex PCR. Found here are about 34,000 clones, about four fifths of them singletons; the top ten hold roughly 9%.

The sequenced sample was peripheral blood mononuclear cells (PBMCs), obtained from a glioma patient treated with radiotherapy, temozolomide or both. The TCR was taken from a man between 45 and 60 years old with glioma. Some clones in this sample may be carry-over from other donors' samples. The V gene is TRBV15, the J gene TRBJ2-1; no clear D gene. The CDR3 DNA is TGTGCCACCAGCAGAGAGGGCAATGAGCAGTTCTTC. Translated, it gives CATSREGNEQFF.